This passage covers 4 T cell receptor beta chains from one sample sequenced in a study of technical replicates of blood from a few donors. Produced via immunoSEQ multiplex PCR; TCRdb's table is partial and in-frame only. The table includes some 77,000 clones, approximately 91% detected once. Sequencing was done on a sample of T cells isolated from PBMCs. These receptors were obtained from a human donor in good health.

This chain joins TRBV6-6 and TRBJ1-4; 8 positions agree with TRBD1. This CDR3 comprises 14 residues. Trimming removed 5 bases from V and 7 bases from J; junction bases left unmatched: 6. The germline V gene encodes CDR1 MNHNY and CDR2 SVGAGI (reference sequence). The CDR3 DNA sequence: TGTGCCAGCAGTGCAACAGGGGGAGTTGAAAAACTGTTTTTT. It is translated as CASSATGGVEKLFF.

The CDR3 protein is CASTLGTANEKLFF. CDR3 in DNA: TGTGCCAGCACTTTGGGGACTGCTAATGAAAAACTGTTTTTT. The rearrangement joins TRBV28 to TRBJ1-4; D is perhaps TRBD1 (5 bases). The CDR3 has 14 amino acids. Germline V gene sequence: CDR1 MDHEN, CDR2 SYDVKM. Between the trimmed V and J ends, which lost 7 bases and 3 bases, there was a span of 12 bases.

The chain uses TRBV5-4 and TRBJ2-2; 8 bases map to TRBD2. Germline CDR1 reads SGHNT; CDR2 reads YYREEE (reference sequence). This CDR3 spans 15 amino acids. After removal of 0 bases from V and 7 bases from J, the junction contained 5 bases not matched to a gene. CDR3 nucleotides: TGTGCCAGCAGCTTGGGGGCGGGAGGTTACGGGGAGCTGTTTTTT. Translated: CASSLGAGGYGELFF.

This clone was counted once. The chain is built from TRBV28 and TRBJ1-5, with D uncertain. Germline CDR1 and CDR2: MDHEN and SYDVKM. There are 14 residues in the CDR3. Trimming shortened V by 5 bases and J by 3 bases, and 11 bases separated the two germline ends. CDR3 loop: CASSPDGLNQPQHF. CDR3 sequence (DNA): TGTGCCAGCAGTCCAGATGGGCTCAATCAGCCCCAGCATTTT.